Below, 31 T cell receptor beta chains from the same sample are listed, as sequenced in a study of blood T cell repertoires in COVID-19. Profiled with immunoSEQ multiplex PCR; TCRdb holds only in-frame clones, not every one. The profile shows around 400,000 clones, 80% to 90% of them singletons. The sequenced sample consisted of peripheral blood. These receptors originate from a man aged 40-49 years with acute or convalescent COVID-19.

The chain recombines TRBV5-1 with TRBJ2-2; D is unclear. Germline CDR1 is SGHRS and CDR2 is YFSETQ. The CDR3 extends over 12 amino acids. V was shortened by 2 bases and J by 9 bases, with 8 bases between the two germline ends. In DNA form, the CDR3 reads TGCGCCAGCAGCTTTATTGGGCGGGAGCTGTTTTTT. As protein: CASSFIGRELFF.

The chain combines TRBV28 with TRBJ2-7; possibly TRBD1 for D (5 bases). Looked up from germline, CDR1 is MDHEN and CDR2 is SYDVKM. This CDR3 region has 16 residues. V lost 4 bases and J 0 bases, leaving 16 bases between the germline ends. The CDR3 loop is CASSSPTRESSYEQYF. Written as DNA, the CDR3 is TGTGCCAGCAGTTCGCCTACCAGGGAAAGCTCCTACGAGCAGTACTTC.

This chain uses TRBV27 with TRBJ1-2, with 10 bases identical to TRBD1. Germline values: CDR1 MNHEY, CDR2 SMNVEV (reference sequence). CDR3 size: 16 residues. V dropped 5 bases and J dropped 5; count of bases not matched to a gene: 11. The CDR3 coding sequence is TGTGCCAGCAGTCCGAGACAGGGGGCGATTCCTTATGGCTACACCTTC. Translation gives CASSPRQGAIPYGYTF.

The chain is built from TRBV10-3 and TRBJ2-7, with 10 positions matching TRBD1. V lost 0 bases, J lost 4 bases, and 3 bases stayed unmatched. The V gene's germline CDR1 is ENHRY and CDR2 SYGVKD. The CDR3 is 15 amino acids. DNA of the CDR3: TGTGCCATCAGTGAGTCGACAGGGGGCTTTTACGAGCAGTACTTC. This encodes CAISESTGGFYEQYF.

The rearrangement joins TRBV3-1 (or the pseudogene TRBV3-2) to TRBJ2-2, with D unresolved. This CDR3 contains 14 residues. Trimming removed 4 bases at V and 0 bases at J, with 6 bases between. Per the germline V gene, CDR1 is LGHDT and CDR2 is YNNKEL (reference sequence). CDR3 nucleotides: TGTGCCAGCAGCCCTTTCGCGAACACCGGGGAGCTGTTTTTT. Amino acid sequence: CASSPFANTGELFF.

The rearrangement links TRBV5-1 to TRBJ2-2; a possible D gene is TRBD2 (5 bases). There are 14 residues in the CDR3. CDR1 and CDR2 (germline): SGHRS, YFSETQ. Trimming removed 1 base from V and 1 base from J, with 5 bases in between. DNA of the CDR3: TGCGCCAGCAGCTTGAGCGGGAACACCGGGGAGCTGTTTTTT. This encodes CASSLSGNTGELFF.

The chain couples TRBV11-3 to TRBJ2-7; D may be TRBD1 (6 bases). The CDR3 is 13 amino acids. In germline, CDR1 is SGHNT, CDR2 YENEEA. Trimming stripped 2 bases from V and 5 bases from J, with 10 bases between. CDR3 sequence reads: CASSLQGRDEQYF. CDR3 bases: TGTGCCAGCAGCTTACAGGGGCGGGACGAGCAGTACTTC.

This chain links TRBV5-1 with TRBJ2-7, with 8 bases matching TRBD1. The CDR3 runs to 13 residues. The V gene's germline CDR1 is SGHRS and CDR2 YFSETQ. With 4 bases clipped from V and 7 bases from J, the junction kept 7 bases outside the gene matches. The DNA of the CDR3 is TGCGCCAGCAGCCCAAGGACAGGGTATGAGCAGTACTTC. This gives the protein CASSPRTGYEQYF. Complete variable domain (other parts from reference TRBV5-1 and TRBJ2-7): KAGVTQTPRYLIKTRGQQVTLSCSPISGHRSVSWYQQTPGQGLQFLFEYFSETQRNKGNFPGRFSGRQFSNSRSEMNVSTLELGDSALYLCASSPRTGYEQYFGPGTRLTVT.

V gene TRBV5-1 combines with J gene TRBJ1-4; TRBD1 agrees at 8 bases. Germline assignment: CDR1 SGHRS and CDR2 YFSETQ. Germline trimming cut 3 bases from V and 7 bases from J; bases unmatched to any gene: 5. The CDR3 runs to 14 residues. The chain's CDR3 is CASSWTGFSEKLFF. The CDR3 region has the DNA TGCGCCAGCAGCTGGACAGGGTTTTCTGAAAAACTGTTTTTT.

The rearrangement links TRBV29-1 to TRBJ2-7, with a possible D match to TRBD1 (5 bases). This CDR3 comprises 13 residues. Germline CDR1 reads SQVTM; CDR2 reads ANQGSEA. Deletions cut 4 bases from V and 1 base from J, with 11 bases between. CDR3 residues: CSVVPRESYEQYF. CDR3 DNA: TGCAGCGTTGTTCCCAGGGAATCCTACGAGCAGTACTTC.

The chain links TRBV7-9 to TRBJ1-4; D possibly corresponds to TRBD1 (5 bases). The ends were cut back, 4 bases at V and 6 bases at J, with 9 bases in the middle. Germline CDR1 SEHNR, CDR2 FQNEAQ (reference sequence). The CDR3 covers 13 residues. The CDR3 region is CASSSAGDEKLFF. The CDR3 bases are TGTGCCAGCAGCTCCGCGGGGGATGAAAAACTGTTTTTT.

The gene calls are TRBV7-2 and TRBJ1-1; 8 positions match TRBD1. The germline V gene has CDR1 SGHTA and CDR2 FQGNSA. Trimming removed 5 bases from V and 10 bases from J; junction bases left unmatched: 6. This CDR3 has 12 residues. The CDR3 DNA follows: TGTGCCAGCAGCCGCGACAGGGGTGGAGCTTTCTTT. Translation: CASSRDRGGAFF.

The chain uses TRBV5-4 and TRBJ2-3; TRBD1 matches at 8 bases. Germline V gene sequence: CDR1 SGHNT, CDR2 YYREEE (reference sequence). The V and J ends lost 7 bases and 2 bases, in that order; junction bases with no gene match: 6. The CDR3 covers 14 residues. CDR3 amino acids: CASRTGPYTDTQYF. CDR3 DNA sequence: TGTGCCAGCCGGACAGGGCCTTACACAGATACGCAGTATTTT.

The chain links TRBV5-1 to TRBJ1-4; D unresolved. CDR1 and CDR2 (germline): SGHRS, YFSETQ. V was pared by 4 bases and J by 0 bases, with 13 bases between. The CDR3 is made up of 16 amino acids. CDR3 nucleotide sequence: TGCGCCAGCAGCCCTCAGGTCATAACAACTAATGAAAAACTGTTTTTT. It yields the protein CASSPQVITTNEKLFF.

The chain joins TRBV20-1 to TRBJ1-5; unclear D gene. The germline gives CDR1 DFQATT, CDR2 SNEGSKA (reference sequence). The V gene lost 3 bases and the J gene lost 0 bases, with 9 bases spanning the gap. The CDR3 runs 14 residues. This chain's CDR3 is CSASRVYSNQPQHF. The DNA for the CDR3 is TGCAGTGCTAGTCGGGTCTATAGCAATCAGCCCCAGCATTTT.

The rearrangement uses TRBV29-1 and TRBJ2-7, with 9 bases that match TRBD2. CDR3 length: 14 amino acids. Germline CDR1 SQVTM, CDR2 ANQGSEA. J lost 3 bases, V lost 4 bases, and 7 bases had no gene match. As DNA, the CDR3 is TGCAGCGTTGGCGGGGGGGAAGAGGGCTACGAGCAGTACTTC. This translates into CSVGGGEEGYEQYF.

This rearrangement joins TRBV6-5 to TRBJ1-1; no clear D. Germline CDR1 and CDR2: MNHEY and SVGAGI. The CDR3 sequence is 13 residues long. The V and J ends lost 5 bases and 3 bases respectively, with 10 bases between them. The CDR3: CASSIEGDTEAFF. CDR3 bases: TGTGCCAGCAGTATCGAGGGTGACACTGAAGCTTTCTTT.

Turning to this clone: The sample contains more than one DNA sequence encoding this CDR3. The chain carries TRBV18 and TRBJ1-1; maybe TRBD1 (6 bases). Germline-derived CDR1 and CDR2 are KGHSH and LQKENI. The CDR3 consists of 15 residues. Trimming removed 0 bases from V and 0 bases from J, with 8 bases in between. DNA of the CDR3: TGTGCCAGCTCACCACCGAAGGGGGTGAACACTGAAGCTTTCTTT. Encoded protein: CASSPPKGVNTEAFF.

This chain connects TRBV27 to TRBJ2-2, with 11 bases that match TRBD2. J lost 2 bases, V lost 3 bases, and 5 bases had no gene match. The CDR3 spans 17 residues. The germline gives CDR1 MNHEY, CDR2 SMNVEV (reference sequence). The CDR3 coding sequence is TGTGCCAGCAGTTTCCGCGGGACTAGCGGTAACACCGGGGAGCTGTTTTTT. The encoded protein is CASSFRGTSGNTGELFF.

This CDR3 reads CASSLFGEDYGYTF. In DNA, the CDR3 is TGTGCCAGCAGTTTATTCGGTGAAGACTATGGCTACACCTTC. This rearrangement joins TRBV27 to TRBJ1-2, with D hard to call. V was trimmed by 1 base and J by 3 bases, leaving 9 bases between them. The CDR3 runs to 14 residues. Germline V lookup: CDR1 MNHEY, CDR2 SMNVEV (reference sequence).

This CDR3 is CASSSGLTGNEQFF. The CDR3 DNA is TGTGCCAGCAGTTCGGGACTCACCGGGAATGAGCAGTTCTTC. The chain couples TRBV6-5 to TRBJ2-1; D perhaps matches TRBD2 (6 bases). Deletions cut 4 bases from V and 7 bases from J, with 14 bases between. Germline-derived CDR1 and CDR2 are MNHEY and SVGAGI. This CDR3 is built from 14 residues.

The CDR3 sequence: CASSSSGVGYTF. For the CDR3, the DNA is TGTGCCAGCAGCTCCTCGGGGGTCGGCTACACCTTC. The gene calls are TRBV11-2 and TRBJ1-2; D may be TRBD1 (5 bases). V was pared by 4 bases and J by 8 bases, with 11 bases between. Germline assignment: CDR1 SGHAT and CDR2 FQNNGV. CDR3 length equals 12 residues.

The chain links TRBV10-3 to TRBJ2-7, with D hard to call. V was trimmed by 6 bases and J by 4 bases, leaving 7 bases between them. Germline loops: CDR1 ENHRY, CDR2 SYGVKD. The CDR3 has 11 amino acids. In DNA, the CDR3 is TGTGCCATCAGCTCCGGGTACGAGCAGTACTTC. This translates into CAISSGYEQYF.

J is TRBJ1-6 and V is TRBV13, with D tentatively TRBD1 (5 bases). Germline CDR1 PRHDT, CDR2 FYEKMQ (reference sequence). V was trimmed by 0 bases and J by 6 bases, leaving 12 bases between them. The CDR3 totals 16 residues. The CDR3 loop is CASSLGLGQGNSPLHF. The DNA for the CDR3 is TGTGCCAGCAGCTTAGGGCTCGGCCAGGGTAATTCACCCCTCCACTTT.

The CDR3 protein is CSVGDGYTF. In DNA, the CDR3 is TGCAGCGTGGGAGACGGCTACACCTTC. This rearrangement joins TRBV29-1 to TRBJ1-2; D is uncertain. Trimming took off 6 bases at V and 8 bases at J, with 7 bases between the two ends. The CDR3 is 9 residues long. The V gene's germline CDR1 is SQVTM and CDR2 ANQGSEA.

This chain connects TRBV30 to TRBJ2-6; D is unresolved. The CDR3 runs to 14 residues. The germline CDR1 and CDR2 sequences are GTSNPN and SVGIG (reference sequence). Trimming removed 1 base from V and 1 base from J, with 5 bases in between. CDR3: CAWSDNSGANVLTF. The DNA of the CDR3 is TGTGCCTGGAGTGACAATTCTGGGGCCAACGTCCTGACTTTC.

This rearrangement joins TRBV7-9 to TRBJ1-1; no firm D call. CDR3 size: 14 residues. Germline CDR1 reads SEHNR; CDR2 reads FQNEAQ (reference sequence). Deletions cut 2 bases from V and 2 bases from J, with 9 bases between. The CDR3 DNA follows: TGTGCCAGCAGCTTATTCGGTTATAACACTGAAGCTTTCTTT. It specifies CASSLFGYNTEAFF.

This chain connects TRBV4-3 to TRBJ1-3, with D unclear. The CDR3 totals 15 residues. In germline, CDR1 is LGHNA, CDR2 YSLEER. Trimming shortened V by 2 bases and J by 3 bases, and 11 bases separated the two germline ends. The CDR3 here is CASSQRLLDGNTIYF. The CDR3 DNA sequence: TGCGCCAGCAGCCAACGACTCTTGGATGGAAACACCATATATTTT.

In its sample, this clone was seen once. The rearrangement joins TRBV2 to TRBJ1-5; D is undetermined. V was pared by 6 bases and J by 2 bases, with 14 bases between. The CDR3 contains 15 residues. In germline, CDR1 is SNHLY, CDR2 FYNNEI. The CDR3 spells CASRNDGVGNQPQHF. CDR3 in DNA: TGTGCCAGCAGGAACGACGGGGTCGGCAATCAGCCCCAGCATTTT. The full variable domain, with the rest looked up from reference TRBV2 and TRBJ1-5, is EPEVTQTPSHQVTQMGQEVILRCVPISNHLYFYWYRQILGQKVEFLVSFYNNEISEKSEIFDDQFSVERPDGSNFTLKIRSTKLEDSAMYFCASRNDGVGNQPQHFGDGTRLSIL.

This clone occurred a few times. The DNA of the CDR3 is TGTGCCAGCAGTTGGGACACCTACGAGCAGTACTTC. Translation: CASSWDTYEQYF. This chain connects TRBV2 to TRBJ2-7, with D possibly being TRBD1 (6 bases). Trimming removed 5 bases at V and 2 bases at J, with 7 bases between. CDR1 is SNHLY, CDR2 FYNNEI, per germline. The length of the CDR3 is 12 residues. Using reference TRBV2 and TRBJ2-7 for the parts outside the CDR3, the full variable domain is EPEVTQTPSHQVTQMGQEVILRCVPISNHLYFYWYRQILGQKVEFLVSFYNNEISEKSEIFDDQFSVERPDGSNFTLKIRSTKLEDSAMYFCASSWDTYEQYFGPGTRLTVT.

This sequence joins TRBV19 and TRBJ2-6, with D maybe TRBD1 (5 bases). The CDR3 loop spans 16 amino acids. V lost 0 bases to trimming and J lost 2 bases, with 8 bases between them. Germline V gene lookup returns CDR1 LNHDA and CDR2 SQIVND (reference sequence). As DNA, the CDR3 is TGTGCCAGTAGTATAGATCAGGGAACTGGGGCCAACGTCCTGACTTTC. Its translation is CASSIDQGTGANVLTF.